The source of this TCR beta chain is a study of control samples from healthy donors and cancer patients. Sequenced by immunoSEQ multiplex PCR; TCRdb stores in-frame clones only, minus some. The table records roughly 120,000 clones, around 87% of them present only once. The V end was cut by 6 bases, the J end by 6 bases, with 18 bases between. CDR1 is MNHEY, CDR2 SVGEGT, per germline. CDR3 length: 15 residues. V gene TRBV6-2 or TRBV6-3 combines with J gene TRBJ2-1, with a tentative D call TRBD1 (6 bases). This receptor was identified in a woman aged 60-75 years with lung cancer. Sequencing used PBMCs. CDR3 in amino acids: CASSRGGSLTNEQFF. The CDR3 region has the DNA TGTGCCAGCAGCCGAGGGGGTTCCCTTACCAATGAGCAGTTCTTC.